This T cell receptor beta chain derives from a study of tumor-infiltrating lymphocytes in primary liver carcinoma. Total RNA and DNA came together from around 20-30 mg of bulk tissue without cell sorting. Germline CDR1 SGHRS, CDR2 YFSETQ. This CDR3 has 17 residues. As concerns this clonotype: One end of the junction does not line up with germline, which may come from a read error.

Synthesis of TCR beta cDNA was carried out from 500 ng total RNA with a constant-region primer. Library construction for TCR beta comprised three nested multiplex PCR rounds performed with slightly modified ARM-PCR. Two initial PCR rounds of approximately 10 cycles each paired TRBV1-TRBV30 forward primers with a C-beta reverse primer. MiXCR, run by TCRdb on the multiplex PCR reads, gives a single entry per CDR3 protein. This sample has about 48,000 distinct CDR3 sequences, with 70% to 80% found just once. V gene TRBV5-1 combines with J gene TRBJ2-1; 12 bases fit TRBD2. The receptor was isolated from a man in his forties with primary liver carcinoma and hepatitis B virus infection. The sequencing sample was made of liver tumor tissue from sampling region 3. Subset given: tumor region T3, left-lateral pole. The CDR3 nucleotides read TGCGCCAGCGGCTTGGTAGGACTAGCGGGATCCGGAGGTGAGCAGTTCTTC. The encoded protein is CASGLVGLAGSGGEQFF.